The sample holds many counts of the clone carrying this TCR beta chain. Its antigen is not known. The CDR3 end is not reached by the read, which stops 3 residues before it; the germline J gene fills it in. The data originate from a study of T cell clonality in common variable immunodeficiency. Study-level results: Links between repertoire features and CVID complications were heterogeneity-limited.

Control and CVID samples contributed equal amounts of genomic DNA. Clones were read by immunoSEQ multiplex PCR, and TCRdb kept only the in-frame ones, dropping some. The data show around 47,000 clones, none appearing only once, with around 2% held by the ten largest. With V trimmed by 4 bases and J by 4 bases, 6 bases remained unmatched. CDR3 length equals 15 residues. Germline lookup yields CDR1 LGHDT and CDR2 YNNKEL (reference sequence). The clonotype originates from a person aged 18 to 70 in good health. Material: peripheral blood mononuclear cells. This chain connects TRBV3-1 (or the pseudogene TRBV3-2) to TRBJ1-2; the match to TRBD1 covers 10 bases. Incomplete CDR3 DNA: TGTGCCAGCAGCCGACTCGGACAGGGGGGCTATGGC. Translating gives CASSRLGQGGYG. The whole CDR3 reads CASSRLGQGGYGYTF.